The next 30 T cell receptor beta chains were all read from a single sample in a study of blood T cell repertoires in COVID-19. Using immunoSEQ multiplex PCR, the repertoire was profiled, and TCRdb retains in-frame clones only, with some absent. This table has around 150,000 clones, roughly 90% appearing once. The specimen sequenced was peripheral blood. These receptors were collected from a young man with COVID-19, enrolled during active disease.

The sample holds one count of this clone. The chain recombines TRBV6-2 or TRBV6-3 with TRBJ1-2, with TRBD1 as a possible D gene (6 bases). The germline CDR1 and CDR2 sequences are MNHEY and SVGEGT. This CDR3 comprises 15 residues. With 5 bases removed from V and 2 bases from J, the gap between germline ends came to 15 bases. For the CDR3, the DNA is TGTGCCAGCAGTCCGAGAGGGGGTTACAACTATGGCTACACCTTC. Its translation: CASSPRGGYNYGYTF.

V and J are TRBV14 and TRBJ1-2; possibly TRBD1 for D (5 bases). Deletions cut 0 bases from V and 4 bases from J, with 12 bases between. The CDR3 sequence is 15 residues long. CDR1 SGHDN and CDR2 FVKESK come from the germline V gene. CDR3 protein: CASSQDQGTLYGYTF. As DNA, the CDR3 is TGTGCCAGCAGCCAAGATCAGGGAACCCTCTATGGCTACACCTTC.

This chain joins TRBV28 and TRBJ2-7, with 9 positions matching TRBD2. With 6 bases clipped from V and 3 bases from J, the junction kept 3 bases outside the gene matches. This CDR3 region has 13 residues. Germline V CDR1 and CDR2: MDHEN, SYDVKM. CDR3 nucleotide sequence: TGTGCCAGCAGAGCTAGCGGGATCTACGAGCAGTACTTC. As protein: CASRASGIYEQYF.

The chain links TRBV7-9 to TRBJ2-3, with D tentatively TRBD1 (6 bases). The V end was cut by 4 bases, the J end by 6 bases, with 11 bases between. Germline V gene sequence: CDR1 SEHNR, CDR2 FQNEAQ (reference sequence). This CDR3 is built from 13 residues. CDR3 sequence: CASSYRAEDTQYF. The CDR3 DNA follows: TGTGCCAGCAGCTACAGGGCGGAGGATACGCAGTATTTT.

This chain joins TRBV7-9 and TRBJ2-7, with a possible D match to TRBD2 (6 bases). The germline V gene has CDR1 SEHNR and CDR2 FQNEAQ (reference sequence). This CDR3 comprises 13 residues. V was cut by 5 bases and J by 1 base, with 9 bases left in between. This CDR3 reads CASSPSASYEQYF. Here the CDR3 DNA reads TGTGCCAGCAGCCCTAGCGCTTCCTACGAGCAGTACTTC. The complete variable domain, with remaining parts taken from reference TRBV7-9 and TRBJ2-7, reads DTGVSQNPRHKITKRGQNVTFRCDPISEHNRLYWYRQTLGQGPEFLTYFQNEAQLEKSRLLSDRFSAERPKGSFSTLEIQRTEQGDSAMYLCASSPSASYEQYFGPGTRLTVT.

The chain couples TRBV27 to TRBJ2-7, with TRBD1 identical over 8 bases. The CDR3 is 13 amino acids. Germline V gene sequence: CDR1 MNHEY, CDR2 SMNVEV (reference sequence). Unmatched junction bases numbered 7, after V lost 6 bases and J lost 6 bases. CDR3: CASSMDRASEQYF. DNA for the CDR3: TGTGCCAGCAGCATGGACAGGGCGAGCGAGCAGTACTTC.

The chain's CDR3 is CASSPDTTIYGYTF. The DNA for the CDR3 is TGTGCCAGCAGCCCGGATACGACAATCTATGGCTACACCTTC. V and J are TRBV27 and TRBJ1-2; D is unclear. The CDR3 loop spans 14 amino acids. Per the germline V gene, CDR1 is MNHEY and CDR2 is SMNVEV (reference sequence). Trimming took off 6 bases at V and 4 bases at J, with 15 bases between the two ends.

The chain is built from TRBV18 and TRBJ2-5, with TRBD1 matching over 8 bases. With V trimmed by 0 bases and J by 5 bases, 5 bases remained unmatched. Germline loops: CDR1 KGHSH, CDR2 LQKENI. The CDR3 is 15 residues long. The CDR3 loop reads CASSPPDRVWETQYF. CDR3 DNA sequence: TGTGCCAGCTCACCACCGGACAGGGTATGGGAGACCCAGTACTTC.

In this sample, this clone turned up once. The chain has TRBV3-1 (or the pseudogene TRBV3-2) and TRBJ1-6; no reliable D call. The CDR3 is 11 amino acids. Germline-derived CDR1 and CDR2 are LGHDT and YNNKEL (reference sequence). The V end lost 3 bases, the J end lost 10 bases, and 4 bases lay between the germline ends. The DNA of the CDR3 is TGTGCCAGCAGCCAGGGCTCACCCCTCCACTTT. Translating gives CASSQGSPLHF.

The CDR3 coding sequence is TGTGCCAGCAGCTTAGGAGGGGGCAGGATGAATGAGCAGTTCTTC. It encodes CASSLGGGRMNEQFF. The chain couples TRBV7-2 to TRBJ2-1; 7 bases are a match to TRBD1. Germline trimming cut 1 base from V and 7 bases from J; bases unmatched to any gene: 7. Germline V CDR1 and CDR2: SGHTA, FQGNSA. This CDR3 has 15 amino acids.

The rearrangement links TRBV7-3 to TRBJ1-1, with D perhaps TRBD1 (5 bases). Between the trimmed V and J ends, which lost 5 bases and 1 base, there was a span of 11 bases. This CDR3 is built from 14 residues. The V gene's germline CDR1 is SGHTA and CDR2 FQGTGA. CDR3 coding DNA: TGTGCCAGCAGCGCAGGAACAGGGAACACTGAAGCTTTCTTT. It is translated as CASSAGTGNTEAFF.

The V call is TRBV6-1, the J call TRBJ1-5, with 8 bases fitting TRBD1. This CDR3 has 15 amino acids. Unmatched junction bases numbered 5, after V lost 3 bases and J lost 4 bases. Germline-derived CDR1 and CDR2 are MNHNS and SASEGT. The CDR3 coding sequence is TGTGCCAGCAGTGACGGGACAGGCTCTAATCAGCCCCAGCATTTT. Translation gives CASSDGTGSNQPQHF.

The V call is TRBV4-1, the J call TRBJ1-2; D not resolved. The germline CDR1 and CDR2 sequences are MGHRA and YSYEKL. This CDR3 spans 16 amino acids. V lost 0 bases and J lost 5, with 16 bases in between. This chain's CDR3 is CASSQERTLPNYGYTF. CDR3 sequence (DNA): TGCGCCAGCAGCCAAGAACGGACTCTACCCAATTATGGCTACACCTTC.

The V gene is TRBV11-2, the J gene TRBJ1-2, with 11 positions matching TRBD1. V shed 5 bases and J 4 bases; nucleotides not matched to a gene: 3. Germline lookup yields CDR1 SGHAT and CDR2 FQNNGV. The CDR3 is made up of 14 amino acids. This chain's CDR3 is CASSIGTGGYGYTF. CDR3 DNA sequence: TGTGCCAGCAGCATCGGGACAGGGGGCTATGGCTACACCTTC.

The chain recombines TRBV28 with TRBJ1-3; no definite D call. The germline V and J ends were trimmed by 6 bases and 0 bases, with 6 bases remaining between them. Germline values: CDR1 MDHEN, CDR2 SYDVKM. The CDR3 is 13 amino acids. The CDR3 DNA is TGTGCCAGCAGGTCGGGCTCTGGAAACACCATATATTTT. This sequence encodes CASRSGSGNTIYF.

The rearrangement joins TRBV19 to TRBJ2-7; TRBD1 is a possible D gene (6 bases). Germline lookup yields CDR1 LNHDA and CDR2 SQIVND (reference sequence). The CDR3 sequence is 13 residues long. Trimming shortened V by 3 bases and J by 5 bases, and 11 bases separated the two germline ends. CDR3: CASSITGMNEQYF. CDR3 DNA sequence: TGTGCCAGTAGTATTACAGGGATGAACGAGCAGTACTTC.

The chain joins TRBV5-1 to TRBJ1-2; TRBD1 is a possible D gene (6 bases). This CDR3 has 14 residues. The V end lost 0 bases, the J end lost 7 bases, and 13 bases lay between the germline ends. Looked up from germline, CDR1 is SGHRS and CDR2 is YFSETQ. This chain's CDR3 is CASSLEDRTLGYTF. CDR3 DNA sequence: TGCGCCAGCAGCTTGGAGGACAGAACGCTTGGCTACACCTTC.

The gene calls are TRBV7-8 and TRBJ2-7; 15 nucleotides align to TRBD2. J was trimmed by 7 bases and V by 4 bases; bases with no gene match: 5. The CDR3 has 15 amino acids. Germline V CDR1 and CDR2: SGHVS, FQNEAQ. This CDR3 reads CASSSGLAGGSEQYF. The CDR3 DNA sequence: TGTGCCAGCAGCTCGGGACTAGCGGGAGGAAGTGAGCAGTACTTC.

This clone was seen only once. Because the CDR3's place on the DNA is in doubt, the DNA is left out and the CDR3 is given as listed by TCRdb. The chain links TRBV10-3 to TRBJ1-1. The CDR3 length equals 13 residues, ends included. The germline V gene encodes CDR1 ENHRY and CDR2 SYGVKD. CDR3: CAISTSGFTEAFF.

Only one count was recorded for this clone. The chain employs TRBV3-1 (or the pseudogene TRBV3-2) and TRBJ1-1, with D perhaps matching TRBD1 (5 bases). CDR3 length: 13 residues. Trimming stripped 4 bases from V and 4 bases from J, with 10 bases between. Germline-derived CDR1 and CDR2 are LGHDT and YNNKEL (reference sequence). The CDR3 DNA is TGTGCCAGCAGCCGCGGGGGAAGCACTGAAGCTTTCTTT. This encodes CASSRGGSTEAFF.

The V and J genes are TRBV7-3 and TRBJ2-5; 8 positions agree with TRBD1. Losses at the gene ends were 4 bases for V and 4 bases for J; bases not matched to a gene: 2. Germline loops: CDR1 SGHTA, CDR2 FQGTGA. CDR3 length: 13 amino acids. CDR3: CASSSTGGETQYF. In nucleotides, the CDR3 is TGTGCCAGCAGCTCTACAGGGGGAGAGACCCAGTACTTC.

The chain combines TRBV28 with TRBJ2-2, with TRBD1 identical over 10 bases. The V and J ends lost 8 bases and 5 bases, in that order; junction bases with no gene match: 5. Germline assignment: CDR1 MDHEN and CDR2 SYDVKM. The length of the CDR3 is 14 residues. The CDR3 reads CASGTGVKTGELFF. The CDR3 bases are TGTGCCAGCGGGACAGGGGTGAAGACCGGGGAGCTGTTTTTT.

This chain links TRBV28 with TRBJ2-7; D is perhaps TRBD2 (7 bases). V lost 5 bases and J lost 6, with 20 bases in between. Germline V gene lookup returns CDR1 MDHEN and CDR2 SYDVKM. The CDR3 length is 15 residues. CDR3 residues: CASSPAGALHLEQYF. The CDR3 DNA sequence: TGTGCCAGCAGTCCCGCGGGGGCCCTGCATCTCGAGCAGTACTTC.

The V gene is TRBV28, the J gene TRBJ1-1, with D hard to call. The CDR3 extends over 15 amino acids. With 2 bases removed from V and 4 bases from J, the gap between germline ends came to 14 bases. Germline V lookup: CDR1 MDHEN, CDR2 SYDVKM. In DNA form, the CDR3 reads TGTGCCAGCAGTTTACCCAGACTGGGGAGCACTGAAGCTTTCTTT. As protein: CASSLPRLGSTEAFF.

The chain has TRBV9 and TRBJ1-2; 12 nucleotides match TRBD1. Germline V lookup: CDR1 SGDLS, CDR2 YYNGEE. CDR3 size: 15 residues. The trim removed 2 bases at V and 8 bases at J, leaving 7 bases unmatched. CDR3 in amino acids: CASSVTRDRGRGYTF. In DNA form, the CDR3 reads TGTGCCAGCAGCGTGACCCGGGACAGGGGGCGAGGCTACACCTTC.

The genes are TRBV4-1 and TRBJ1-5; no reliable D call. The germline CDR1 and CDR2 sequences are MGHRA and YSYEKL. The CDR3 has 17 amino acids. V was trimmed by 1 base and J by 0 bases, leaving 13 bases between them. The CDR3 nucleotides read TGCGCCAGCAGCCAAGCTGAGGGAACCTATAGCAATCAGCCCCAGCATTTT. This sequence encodes CASSQAEGTYSNQPQHF.

V usage is TRBV6-5 and J usage is TRBJ2-5; D may be TRBD2 (7 bases). Germline V gene lookup returns CDR1 MNHEY and CDR2 SVGAGI. The CDR3 has 14 residues. V lost 2 bases, J lost 4 bases, and 11 bases lay in between. The chain's CDR3 is CASSYPGGLETQYF. The CDR3 nucleotides are TGTGCCAGCAGTTACCCGGGGGGCTTAGAGACCCAGTACTTC.

This clone was seen once. The gene calls are TRBV27 and TRBJ1-5; a weak D match, TRBD1 (6 bases). Germline V gives CDR1 MNHEY, CDR2 SMNVEV (reference sequence). Trimming pared 6 bases from V and 4 bases from J, leaving 13 bases between. The CDR3 has 14 residues. CDR3 protein: CASRETGLNQPQHF. The CDR3 DNA sequence: TGTGCCAGCAGGGAAACAGGGCTGAATCAGCCCCAGCATTTT.

V and J are TRBV7-6 and TRBJ2-1; a possible D gene is TRBD2 (6 bases). This CDR3 contains 15 residues. CDR1 is SGHVS, CDR2 FNYEAQ, per germline. V lost 1 base and J lost 6, with 13 bases in between. The CDR3 sequence: CASSLVWSRGNEQFF. In DNA form, the CDR3 reads TGTGCCAGCAGCTTAGTTTGGTCGCGGGGCAATGAGCAGTTCTTC.

This chain links TRBV21-1 with TRBJ2-2; the D segment call TRBD1 is taken from the table without a DNA check. TRBV21-1 is termed a pseudogene. The CDR3 totals 15 residues. This CDR3 is CASSRQGPNTGELFF. The CDR3 nucleotides are TGTGCCAGCAGCCGACAGGGACCGAACACCGGGGAGCTGTTTTTT.